The 22 T cell receptor beta chains below all came from one sample that was sequenced in a study of cytomegalovirus exposure and HLA in healthy donors. The PCR used 60 Vbeta and 13 Jbeta primers. Profiled with immunoSEQ multiplex PCR; TCRdb holds only in-frame clones, not every one. The sample holds 170,000 or so clones, roughly 88% seen once. Sample: PBMCs. Receptor source: a man aged 50 to 59 in good health and CMV-seropositive.

The rearrangement joins TRBV11-2 to TRBJ2-2, with D uncertain. The CDR3 spans 15 residues. The ends were cut back, 5 bases at V and 7 bases at J, with 17 bases in the middle. Germline V CDR1 and CDR2: SGHAT, FQNNGV. The chain's CDR3 is CASSDPSRWSGELFF. The CDR3 coding sequence is TGTGCCAGCAGCGACCCTTCTAGATGGAGCGGGGAGCTGTTTTTT.

The chain combines TRBV7-8 with TRBJ2-7; 10 bases align to TRBD2. Germline V gene data show CDR1 as SGHVS and CDR2 as FQNEAQ. CDR3 length: 16 amino acids. Losses at the gene ends were 7 bases for V and 2 bases for J; bases not matched to a gene: 11. The DNA of the CDR3 is TGTGCCAGCAAAGAGAGAGCTAGCGGGGGCCCCTACGAGCAGTACTTC. This codes for CASKERASGGPYEQYF.

The gene calls are TRBV5-6 and TRBJ1-1; 7 bases map to TRBD1. This CDR3 has 15 amino acids. With V trimmed by 4 bases and J by 10 bases, 16 bases remained unmatched. Germline values: CDR1 SGHDT, CDR2 YYEEEE. The CDR3 coding sequence is TGTGCCAGCAGCCCCGGGACAGTTCATGGGGTTGTAGCTTTCTTT. Residues: CASSPGTVHGVVAFF.

This clone has only one observation. The genes are TRBV7-2 and TRBJ2-3; 9 nucleotides align to TRBD2. The CDR3 sequence is 15 residues long. From germline, CDR1 is SGHTA and CDR2 FQGNSA. V lost 1 base to trimming and J lost 3 bases; unmatched junction nucleotides: 2. CDR3 bases: TGTGCCAGCAGCTTAGACAGCGGGGGGACAGATACGCAGTATTTT. Its protein product is CASSLDSGGTDTQYF. Full variable domain (outside the CDR3, taken from reference TRBV7-2 and TRBJ2-3): GAGVSQSPSNKVTEKGKDVELRCDPISGHTALYWYRQSLGQGLEFLIYFQGNSAPDKSGLPSDRFSAERTGGSVSTLTIQRTQQEDSAVYLCASSLDSGGTDTQYFGPGTRLTVL.

This rearrangement joins TRBV15 to TRBJ2-3; 10 bases are a match to TRBD2. The CDR3 contains 19 residues. Unmatched junction bases numbered 14, after V lost 0 bases and J lost 5 bases. Germline assignment: CDR1 LNHNV and CDR2 YYDKDF (reference sequence). The CDR3 protein is CATSREKMGLAGALDTQYF. The CDR3 nucleotides are TGTGCCACCAGCAGAGAGAAAATGGGGCTAGCGGGAGCCCTAGATACGCAGTATTTT.

This chain's CDR3 is CASSLTGGETQYF. The CDR3, as DNA: TGTGCCAGCAGCCTGACAGGGGGAGAGACCCAGTACTTC. V gene TRBV5-4 combines with J gene TRBJ2-5; 9 bases are a match to TRBD1. This CDR3 is built from 13 residues. The germline V gene encodes CDR1 SGHNT and CDR2 YYREEE (reference sequence). The ends lost 4 bases at V and 4 bases at J; junction bases unmatched: 2.

V is TRBV7-9 and J is TRBJ1-1; D may be TRBD1 (5 bases). CDR1 and CDR2 from the germline V gene are SEHNR and FQNEAQ (reference sequence). The ends were cut back, 5 bases at V and 5 bases at J, with 9 bases in the middle. The CDR3 has 12 amino acids. DNA for the CDR3: TGTGCCAGCAGCCAGGGAGGAACTGAAGCTTTCTTT. Its translation: CASSQGGTEAFF.

The V gene is TRBV9, the J gene TRBJ1-2; TRBD1 aligns across 7 bases. The CDR3 is 12 residues long. Germline trimming cut 5 bases from V and 7 bases from J; bases unmatched to any gene: 5. Looked up from germline, CDR1 is SGDLS and CDR2 is YYNGEE. The CDR3 bases are TGTGCCAGCAGTACAGGGGTGGGTGGCTACACCTTC. Residues: CASSTGVGGYTF.

The chain joins TRBV19 to TRBJ1-5, with D hard to call. This CDR3 is built from 12 residues. Germline V gene lookup returns CDR1 LNHDA and CDR2 SQIVND (reference sequence). V was clipped by 4 bases and J by 3 bases, with 4 bases between them. CDR3 protein: CASSTVNQPQHF. CDR3 coding DNA: TGTGCCAGTAGTACCGTCAATCAGCCCCAGCATTTT.

This rearrangement joins TRBV7-6 to TRBJ2-5; 14 nucleotides align to TRBD2. The length of the CDR3 is 15 residues. After removal of 3 bases from V and 7 bases from J, the junction contained 4 bases not matched to a gene. Germline V gene sequence: CDR1 SGHVS, CDR2 FNYEAQ. This chain's CDR3 is CASSLGLAGVGTQYF. The CDR3 DNA sequence: TGTGCCAGCAGCTTGGGACTAGCGGGAGTTGGGACCCAGTACTTC.

The chain joins TRBV11-3 to TRBJ2-5, with 11 bases fitting TRBD2. Germline assignment: CDR1 SGHNT and CDR2 YENEEA. This CDR3 is built from 15 residues. The ends lost 4 bases at V and 3 bases at J; junction bases unmatched: 4. The CDR3 nucleotides read TGTGCCAGCAGCTCTACTAGCGGGGGAAAAGAGACCCAGTACTTC. Its protein product is CASSSTSGGKETQYF.

The rearrangement joins TRBV18 to TRBJ2-5; 7 bases are shared with TRBD1. The V gene's germline CDR1 is KGHSH and CDR2 LQKENI. This CDR3 contains 13 residues. The V and J ends lost 4 bases and 5 bases, in that order; junction bases with no gene match: 4. The CDR3: CASSRQGRETQYF. CDR3 in DNA: TGTGCCAGCTCACGACAGGGTCGGGAGACCCAGTACTTC.

The chain is built from TRBV6-1 and TRBJ2-3; perhaps TRBD2 as D (6 bases). The V end lost 2 bases, the J end lost 1 base, and 13 bases lay between the germline ends. The germline CDR1 and CDR2 sequences are MNHNS and SASEGT. The CDR3 runs to 16 residues. CDR3 in DNA: TGTGCCAGCAGTGAATCGGCGGGAAGAGGCACAGATACGCAGTATTTT. Translating it yields CASSESAGRGTDTQYF.

The CDR3 here is CASSQGLAGYEQYV. The CDR3 DNA follows: TGTGCCAGCAGCCAAGGACTAGCCGGGTACGAGCAGTACGTC. The rearrangement links TRBV11-2 to TRBJ2-7, with 8 bases aligning to TRBD2. With V trimmed by 5 bases and J by 4 bases, 7 bases remained unmatched. Germline V gene data show CDR1 as SGHAT and CDR2 as FQNNGV. The CDR3 has 14 amino acids.

This rearrangement joins TRBV5-6 to TRBJ2-1; D call uncertain. CDR3 size: 14 residues. V gave up 5 bases and J gave up 9 bases, with 18 bases separating them. Looked up from germline, CDR1 is SGHDT and CDR2 is YYEEEE. CDR3 residues: CASRRQRSGFEQFF. The CDR3 DNA sequence: TGTGCCAGCAGACGGCAGCGCTCCGGTTTTGAGCAGTTCTTC.

The chain uses TRBV7-9 and TRBJ2-7, with a weak D call TRBD2 (6 bases). Trimming shortened V by 5 bases and J by 5 bases, and 16 bases separated the two germline ends. Germline loops: CDR1 SEHNR, CDR2 FQNEAQ (reference sequence). This CDR3 has 14 residues. The CDR3 spells CASSHPRGRNEQYF. CDR3 DNA sequence: TGTGCCAGCAGCCATCCCCGGGGGAGGAACGAGCAGTACTTC.

This rearrangement joins TRBV11-2 to TRBJ1-1; TRBD1 agrees at 8 bases. The CDR3 is 14 residues long. Trimming took 3 bases from V and 2 from J; bases not matched to a gene: 2. Germline V gene sequence: CDR1 SGHAT, CDR2 FQNNGV. The CDR3 reads CASSLGQANTEAFF. CDR3 sequence (DNA): TGTGCCAGCAGCTTGGGACAGGCAAACACTGAAGCTTTCTTT.

This CDR3 reads CASSLALTGRVEGYTF. CDR3 coding DNA: TGCGCCAGCAGCTTGGCCTTGACAGGGAGAGTAGAAGGCTACACCTTC. The rearrangement uses TRBV5-1 and TRBJ1-2, with TRBD1 matching over 7 bases. CDR3 length: 16 amino acids. J was trimmed by 8 bases and V by 0 bases; bases with no gene match: 13. Germline V CDR1 and CDR2: SGHRS, YFSETQ.

This chain joins TRBV7-3 and TRBJ2-2, with 10 bases matching TRBD1. J was trimmed by 4 bases and V by 5 bases; bases with no gene match: 7. This CDR3 has 16 amino acids. The germline gives CDR1 SGHTA, CDR2 FQGTGA. The CDR3 nucleotides read TGTGCCAGCAGCGCGCCGGGACAGGGGACCACCGGGGAGCTGTTTTTT. This translates into CASSAPGQGTTGELFF.

The chain links TRBV5-5 to TRBJ2-3; a weak D match, TRBD1 (6 bases). V lost 4 bases and J lost 4, with 16 bases in between. This CDR3 is built from 15 residues. Per germline, CDR1 SGHKS and CDR2 YYEKEE (reference sequence). Here the CDR3 reads CASSPGMGAADTQYF. CDR3 coding DNA: TGTGCCAGCAGCCCCGGGATGGGGGCGGCAGATACGCAGTATTTT.

The V call is TRBV4-1, the J call TRBJ2-2; 9 nucleotides line up with TRBD1. This CDR3 is built from 17 residues. The V and J ends lost 2 bases and 0 bases, in that order; junction bases with no gene match: 4. Germline V lookup: CDR1 MGHRA, CDR2 YSYEKL. The CDR3 DNA reads TGCGCCAGCAGCCAACCCCGGGACAGGGCGAACACCGGGGAGCTGTTTTTT. Translating it yields CASSQPRDRANTGELFF.

The V gene is TRBV2, the J gene TRBJ2-3; no reliable D call. Germline loops: CDR1 SNHLY, CDR2 FYNNEI. Trimming removed 5 bases at V and 0 bases at J, with 9 bases between. There are 14 residues in the CDR3. The CDR3, as DNA: TGTGCCAGCAGTCCGGTCCCGAGCACAGATACGCAGTATTTT. Translating gives CASSPVPSTDTQYF.